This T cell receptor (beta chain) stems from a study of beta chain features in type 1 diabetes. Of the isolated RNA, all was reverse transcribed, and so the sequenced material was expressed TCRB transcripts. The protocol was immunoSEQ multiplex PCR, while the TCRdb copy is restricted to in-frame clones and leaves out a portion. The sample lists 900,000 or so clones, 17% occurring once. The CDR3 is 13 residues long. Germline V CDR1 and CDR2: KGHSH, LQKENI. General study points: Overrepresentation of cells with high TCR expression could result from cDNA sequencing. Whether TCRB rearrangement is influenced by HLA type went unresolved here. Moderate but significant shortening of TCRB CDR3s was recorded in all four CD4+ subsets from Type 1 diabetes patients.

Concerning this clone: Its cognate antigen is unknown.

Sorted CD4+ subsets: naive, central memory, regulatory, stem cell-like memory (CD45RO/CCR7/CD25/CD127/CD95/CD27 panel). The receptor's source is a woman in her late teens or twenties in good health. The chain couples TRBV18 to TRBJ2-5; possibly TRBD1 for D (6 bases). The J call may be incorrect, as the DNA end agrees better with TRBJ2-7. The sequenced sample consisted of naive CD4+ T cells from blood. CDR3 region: CASSPDRSYEQYF. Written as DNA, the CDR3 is TGTGCCAGCTCACCAGACAGGTCCTACGAGCAGTACTTC.